This TCR beta chain was obtained from a study of blood T cell repertoires in COVID-19. At the level of the study: The cDNA or gDNA used as material had been derived from T cells, B-cell-depleted T cells, or PBMCs.

Original data processing: Scientists estimated how many nucleated cells there were by amplifying reference gene primers. Clones were sequenced by immunoSEQ multiplex PCR, and TCRdb holds only the in-frame ones, with some missing. V and J calls plus clone size are reproduced from that table; the DNA served to infer D and trimming. The sample gives 150,000 to 200,000 clones, approximately 83% of which show up once; under 15% is in the top ten. V lost 4 bases to trimming and J lost 2 bases, with 16 bases between them. The CDR3 covers 15 residues. Looked up from germline, CDR1 is SGHRS and CDR2 is YFSETQ.

This receptor was taken from a man aged 70 or older who had recovered from COVID-19. The material sequenced was peripheral blood. The chain is built from TRBV5-1 and TRBJ2-7, with D maybe TRBD1 (6 bases). DNA for the CDR3: TGCGCCAGCAGCCTCCCCGGGACACAAGCCTACGAGCAGTACTTC. Its protein product is CASSLPGTQAYEQYF. The variable domain in full, completed from reference TRBV5-1 and TRBJ2-7, reads KAGVTQTPRYLIKTRGQQVTLSCSPISGHRSVSWYQQTPGQGLQFLFEYFSETQRNKGNFPGRFSGRQFSNSRSEMNVSTLELGDSALYLCASSLPGTQAYEQYFGPGTRLTVT.